The 8 T cell receptor beta chains below were found in one sample sequenced in a study of cytomegalovirus exposure and HLA in healthy donors. Vbeta (60) and Jbeta (13) primers were used in the PCR. The method was immunoSEQ multiplex PCR; TCRdb's version includes in-frame clones alone and lacks a portion of them. The profile shows fewer than 120,000 clones, more than 75% of them singletons. The sequenced material came from PBMCs. These receptors came from a man in his forties in good health and CMV-seronegative.

The CDR3 DNA reads as TGCGCCAGCAGGGTGGGGACAGGGGGCGAAAAACTGTTTTTT. This translates into CASRVGTGGEKLFF. The gene calls are TRBV5-1 and TRBJ1-4; 12 positions match TRBD1. With 5 bases clipped from V and 8 bases from J, the junction kept 4 bases outside the gene matches. The CDR3 length is 14 residues. Germline V gene lookup returns CDR1 SGHRS and CDR2 YFSETQ.

There are a few counts of this clone. The CDR3 protein is CASSLTSGQGTHEQYF. In DNA, the CDR3 is TGTGCCAGCAGCTTAACGTCGGGACAGGGAACCCACGAGCAGTACTTC. The V call is TRBV5-5, the J call TRBJ2-7, with TRBD1 matching 9 bases. Germline CDR1 and CDR2: SGHKS and YYEKEE (reference sequence). There are 16 residues in the CDR3. The junction had 11 bases not matched to a gene; V was cut back by 2 bases and J by 5 bases.

The genes are TRBV7-3 and TRBJ2-3; D not resolved. The CDR3 loop spans 14 amino acids. V lost 1 base to trimming and J lost 4 bases, with 9 bases between them. Germline V lookup: CDR1 SGHTA, CDR2 FQGTGA. CDR3 coding DNA: TGTGCCAGCAGCTTAAGTCCCTCCCCAGATACGCAGTATTTT. It yields the protein CASSLSPSPDTQYF.

This clone was detected once. J is TRBJ1-3 and V is TRBV28; TRBD1 aligns across 8 bases. The germline V gene has CDR1 MDHEN and CDR2 SYDVKM. This CDR3 is built from 13 residues. J was trimmed by 11 bases and V by 5 bases; bases with no gene match: 8. The CDR3 is CASSRTGSGAIYF. The CDR3 DNA is TGTGCCAGCAGTCGGACAGGGTCCGGAGCCATATATTTT.

The chain recombines TRBV28 with TRBJ1-6; D is perhaps TRBD1 (5 bases). The CDR3 is 13 residues long. Per germline, CDR1 MDHEN and CDR2 SYDVKM. With 6 bases removed from V and 4 bases from J, the gap between germline ends came to 7 bases. CDR3 residues: CASRDTYNSPLHF. CDR3 DNA: TGTGCCAGCAGGGACACTTATAATTCACCCCTCCACTTT.

The gene calls are TRBV6-5 and TRBJ1-1; D is perhaps TRBD1 (5 bases). The CDR3 spans 14 residues. Germline V lookup: CDR1 MNHEY, CDR2 SVGAGI. Trimming pared 4 bases from V and 6 bases from J, leaving 15 bases between. CDR3: CASSLTEGRSEAFF. Written as DNA, the CDR3 is TGTGCCAGCAGTTTGACGGAGGGGCGGTCTGAAGCTTTCTTT.

This clone was counted only a few times. CDR3 region: CATSSQRTGNSNQPQHF. In DNA form, the CDR3 reads TGTGCCACCAGCTCCCAGAGGACAGGGAATAGCAATCAGCCCCAGCATTTT. This rearrangement joins TRBV15 to TRBJ1-5; 8 bases map to TRBD1. Per germline, CDR1 LNHNV and CDR2 YYDKDF (reference sequence). The CDR3 totals 17 residues. The junction had 9 bases not matched to a gene; V was cut back by 5 bases and J by 0 bases.

V usage is TRBV4-1 and J usage is TRBJ2-2; 7 bases line up with TRBD1. Unmatched junction bases numbered 5, after V lost 0 bases and J lost 4 bases. CDR1 is MGHRA, CDR2 YSYEKL, per germline. The CDR3 runs to 16 residues. CDR3 DNA sequence: TGCGCCAGCAGCCAAGATTTGGCAGGGGGCACCGGGGAGCTGTTTTTT. Translating gives CASSQDLAGGTGELFF.